This TCR beta chain is drawn from a study of lymphopenia after photon versus proton radiotherapy. Germline values: CDR1 MGHDK, CDR2 SYGVNS. CDR3 length: 13 residues. The junction had 5 bases not matched to a gene; V was cut back by 5 bases and J by 4 bases. The table came from immunoSEQ multiplex PCR; TCRdb's copy has only in-frame clones and leaves some out. The sample holds some 44,000 clones, about 80% seen once. Points on this clone: Its antigen is as yet unknown.

Findings and limits, study-wide: After lymphocyte nadir, photon-treated repertoires showed oligoclonal expansion, especially CD8+ Temra.

The sequence came from a woman in her 70s with pancreatic cancer. The starting material was peripheral blood, obtained from a patient treated with proton-based radiotherapy. This chain connects TRBV25-1 to TRBJ2-7, with TRBD1 matching 7 bases. DNA for the CDR3: TGTGCCAGCAGTACCCCGGGACAGTACGAGCAGTACTTC. Amino acid sequence: CASSTPGQYEQYF.